The 28 T cell receptor beta chains in this list originate from one sample, sequenced in a study of post-analysis software for immune sequencing data. Study-wide results and limits: Roughly 5 TRBV segments (TRBV5-6, TRBV5-1 and TRBV20-1 among them) occurred more frequently in patients than in controls.

The library was made from cDNA and included unique molecular identifiers. Each CDR3 protein is one row after TCRdb ran MiXCR on the PCR reads. Of roughly 570,000 distinct CDR3 sequences in the sample, 34% were seen once. The antigens for these receptors are not known. Sequencing used blood. The receptor source for this set is a girl aged 2-17 years with multiple sclerosis.

V and J are TRBV29-1 and TRBJ1-2; possibly TRBD1 for D (5 bases). The ends were cut back, 4 bases at V and 0 bases at J, with 9 bases in the middle. Germline CDR1 reads SQVTM; CDR2 reads ANQGSEA. The CDR3 runs 13 residues. The CDR3 DNA reads as TGCAGCGTTGCTTTGACAGCTAACTATGGCTACACCTTC. This codes for CSVALTANYGYTF. Complete variable domain (other parts from reference TRBV29-1 and TRBJ1-2): SAVISQKPSRDICQRGTSLTIQCQVDSQVTMMFWYRQQPGQSLTLIATANQGSEATYESGFVIDKFPISRPNLTFSTLTVSNMSPEDSSIYLCSVALTANYGYTFGSGTRLTVV.

This clonotype appeared many times. The chain couples TRBV4-2 to TRBJ2-5; tentatively, D is TRBD1 or TRBD2 (6 bases each). The V and J ends lost 0 bases and 5 bases respectively, with 16 bases between them. The CDR3 spans 16 residues. Germline CDR1 reads LGHNA; CDR2 reads YNFKEQ. The CDR3 is CASSQDLGGSGETQYF. The CDR3, as DNA: TGTGCCAGCAGCCAAGATCTGGGGGGCTCAGGGGAGACCCAGTACTTC.

This clonotype was detected a few times. The V and J genes are TRBV2 and TRBJ2-1; D is undetermined. Trimming took 4 bases from V and 8 from J, leaving 12 bases between them. CDR1 and CDR2 from the germline V gene are SNHLY and FYNNEI. This CDR3 is 13 amino acids long. CDR3 residues: CASSALGLDEQFF. In DNA, the CDR3 is TGTGCCAGCAGTGCTCTTGGCCTGGATGAGCAGTTCTTC. The complete variable domain, with remaining parts taken from reference TRBV2 and TRBJ2-1, reads EPEVTQTPSHQVTQMGQEVILRCVPISNHLYFYWYRQILGQKVEFLVSFYNNEISEKSEIFDDQFSVERPDGSNFTLKIRSTKLEDSAMYFCASSALGLDEQFFGPGTRLTVL.

The V gene is TRBV6-6, the J gene TRBJ2-5; the match to TRBD1 covers 9 bases. The CDR3 runs to 14 residues. The germline V gene encodes CDR1 MNHNY and CDR2 SVGAGI (reference sequence). V trimming: 2 bases; J trimming: 5 bases; junction bases outside the gene matches: 3. CDR3: CASSYRDRAETQYF. CDR3 nucleotide sequence: TGTGCCAGCAGTTACAGGGACAGGGCTGAGACCCAGTACTTC.

The rearrangement uses TRBV7-2 and TRBJ1-6; D gene uncertain. Trimming left V 1 base short and J 14 bases short, with 15 bases between. CDR3 length equals 14 residues. Germline V gene lookup returns CDR1 SGHTA and CDR2 FQGNSA. The CDR3: CASSLVPRGPSLHF. The CDR3 bases are TGTGCCAGCAGCTTAGTCCCTCGGGGTCCGTCCCTCCACTTT.

This rearrangement joins TRBV5-1 to TRBJ2-3; TRBD2 matches at 7 bases. V lost 5 bases and J lost 4; bases outside the gene matches: 13. Germline lookup yields CDR1 SGHRS and CDR2 YFSETQ. The CDR3 has 16 amino acids. The CDR3 loop reads CASRLRSGTLADTQYF. CDR3 sequence (DNA): TGCGCCAGCAGACTGAGGAGCGGGACCTTAGCAGATACGCAGTATTTT.

This chain joins TRBV11-2 and TRBJ2-2; no clear D. The germline CDR1 and CDR2 sequences are SGHAT and FQNNGV. Between the trimmed V and J ends, which lost 5 bases and 0 bases, there was a span of 10 bases. CDR3 length equals 15 residues. The CDR3 nucleotides are TGTGCCAGCAGCGTTGGTGGCTCGAACACCGGGGAGCTGTTTTTT. This encodes CASSVGGSNTGELFF.

This clonotype was counted between two and nine times. The rearrangement joins TRBV5-1 to TRBJ1-2; D is uncertain. The V and J ends lost 0 bases and 2 bases respectively, with 8 bases between them. CDR1 and CDR2 (germline): SGHRS, YFSETQ. This CDR3 contains 14 residues. DNA of the CDR3: TGCGCCAGCAGCTTGGATTTAAGGAACTATGGCTACACCTTC. It codes for CASSLDLRNYGYTF.

This chain links TRBV20-1 with TRBJ1-2, with 9 bases identical to TRBD1. V shed 8 bases and J 5 bases; nucleotides not matched to a gene: 6. The CDR3 loop spans 12 amino acids. In germline, CDR1 is DFQATT, CDR2 SNEGSKA (reference sequence). CDR3 sequence: CSPTDRGYGYTF. The CDR3 DNA sequence: TGCAGTCCCACGGACAGGGGTTATGGCTACACCTTC.

The V call is TRBV6-1, the J call TRBJ2-5, with TRBD2 matching 7 bases. The CDR3 totals 16 residues. Per germline, CDR1 MNHNS and CDR2 SASEGT. With 6 bases clipped from V and 5 bases from J, the junction kept 15 bases outside the gene matches. DNA for the CDR3: TGTGCCAGCAGAGCCGGGACTACCCTCCACCCCGAGACCCAGTACTTC. It codes for CASRAGTTLHPETQYF.

The chain couples TRBV2 to TRBJ2-2; D possibly corresponds to TRBD2 (5 bases). CDR1 and CDR2 (germline): SNHLY, FYNNEI. The CDR3 length is 16 residues. V was pared by 2 bases and J by 3 bases, with 13 bases between. The CDR3 DNA sequence: TGTGCCAGCAGTGAATGGCCGGCCGGGGACACCGGGGAGCTGTTTTTT. Its protein product is CASSEWPAGDTGELFF.

This chain joins TRBV7-2 and TRBJ1-5; 9 bases align to TRBD1. The germline CDR1 and CDR2 sequences are SGHTA and FQGNSA. This CDR3 has 15 residues. J gave up 6 bases and V 6 bases, and 9 bases lay outside the gene matches. The DNA of the CDR3 is TGTGCCAGCAGTTCCGGGGGGGGACAGGGTCAGCCCCAGCATTTT. It is translated as CASSSGGGQGQPQHF.

The chain carries TRBV6-5 and TRBJ2-1; possibly TRBD2 for D (6 bases). The CDR3 has 12 residues. Trimming shortened V by 8 bases and J by 12 bases, and 17 bases separated the two germline ends. Per the germline V gene, CDR1 is MNHEY and CDR2 is SVGAGI. CDR3 residues: CASSRGRTMQFF. The CDR3 DNA reads as TGTGCCAGCTCCCGAGGGAGGACAATGCAGTTCTTC.

This clonotype has only a few counts. The rearrangement uses TRBV29-1 and TRBJ2-5; D remains ambiguous. The last part of the DNA fits TRBJ2-7 better; the J call may be wrong. The CDR3 length is 13 residues. Germline V gene sequence: CDR1 SQVTM, CDR2 ANQGSEA. Written as DNA, the CDR3 is TGCAGCGTTTGGAGAGCAGGCGACTACGAGCAGTACTTC. It specifies CSVWRAGDYEQYF.

The chain links TRBV3-1 to TRBJ1-2; no definite D call. The V gene's germline CDR1 is LGHDT and CDR2 YNNKEL (reference sequence). Trimming removed 2 bases at V and 7 bases at J, with 8 bases between. The CDR3 is 12 amino acids. The CDR3 here is CASSQFNSGYTF. DNA for the CDR3: TGTGCCAGCAGCCAATTCAATTCTGGCTACACCTTC.

This clonotype was seen repeatedly, ten times or more. The chain links TRBV12-3 or TRBV12-4 to TRBJ2-1; no firm D call. This CDR3 spans 14 amino acids. V was pared by 5 bases and J by 2 bases, with 10 bases between. The CDR3 loop is CASSDLLTYNEQFF. DNA for the CDR3: TGTGCCAGCAGTGATCTACTAACCTACAATGAGCAGTTCTTC.

At least ten counts were recorded for this clonotype. The rearrangement uses TRBV12-3 or TRBV12-4 and TRBJ1-2; D gene ambiguous. The CDR3 is made up of 13 amino acids. V was cut by 6 bases and J by 3 bases, with 11 bases left in between. The CDR3 DNA reads as TGTGCCAGCAGACAAAGCGGCTACTATGGCTACACCTTC. Translated, it gives CASRQSGYYGYTF.

The J gene is TRBJ2-5, the V gene TRBV4-1, with D possibly being TRBD1 (6 bases). V was shortened by 4 bases and J by 5 bases, with 17 bases between the two germline ends. The CDR3 is 15 amino acids. Germline loops: CDR1 MGHRA, CDR2 YSYEKL. The DNA of the CDR3 is TGCGCCAGCAGCCTAGAACAGGGCCGGCGTGAGACCCAGTACTTC. Protein sequence: CASSLEQGRRETQYF.

The chain has TRBV4-2 and TRBJ2-5; D not certain. The better agreement between TRBJ2-7 and the DNA end casts doubt on the J call. The germline V gene has CDR1 LGHNA and CDR2 YNFKEQ. This CDR3 has 13 amino acids. CDR3: CASSQVIQYEQYF. CDR3 nucleotides: TGTGCCAGCAGCCAAGTAATACAGTACGAGCAGTACTTC.

A few counts support this clonotype. This rearrangement joins TRBV9 to TRBJ2-7; D is tentatively TRBD1 or TRBD2 (5 bases each). V lost 3 bases, J lost 0 bases, and 19 bases lay in between. The CDR3 has 17 residues. CDR1 and CDR2 from the germline V gene are SGDLS and YYNGEE. The chain's CDR3 is CASSDRTGTVSSYEQYF. Here the CDR3 DNA reads TGTGCCAGCAGCGATCGAACCGGGACGGTGAGCTCCTACGAGCAGTACTTC. Combining the CDR3 with reference TRBV9 and TRBJ2-7 gives the whole variable domain DSGVTQTPKHLITATGQRVTLRCSPRSGDLSVYWYQQSLDQGLQFLIQYYNGEERAKGNILERFSAQQFPDLHSELNLSSLELGDSALYFCASSDRTGTVSSYEQYFGPGTRLTVT.

This clonotype came up a few times. This chain links TRBV5-1 with TRBJ2-7; 12 bases are a match to TRBD2. From germline, CDR1 is SGHRS and CDR2 YFSETQ. Unmatched junction bases numbered 4, after V lost 0 bases and J lost 0 bases. The CDR3 length is 17 residues. CDR3 region: CASSLAGLAGSSYEQYF. The CDR3 DNA reads TGCGCCAGCAGCTTGGCAGGACTAGCGGGGAGCTCCTACGAGCAGTACTTC.

V usage is TRBV5-1 and J usage is TRBJ2-4; TRBD1 agrees at 10 bases. CDR3 length equals 14 residues. The germline V gene has CDR1 SGHRS and CDR2 YFSETQ. With 4 bases clipped from V and 5 bases from J, the junction kept 3 bases outside the gene matches. The CDR3 is CASSTGQGENIQYF. The CDR3 DNA reads TGCGCCAGCAGCACAGGACAGGGGGAAAACATTCAGTACTTC. The whole variable domain, filled in from reference TRBV5-1 and TRBJ2-4, reads KAGVTQTPRYLIKTRGQQVTLSCSPISGHRSVSWYQQTPGQGLQFLFEYFSETQRNKGNFPGRFSGRQFSNSRSEMNVSTLELGDSALYLCASSTGQGENIQYFGAGTRLSVL.

J is TRBJ1-4 and V is TRBV6-1; 7 bases align to TRBD1. The V segment lost 5 bases and the J segment 0 bases; nucleotides outside the gene matches: 12. The CDR3 covers 18 residues. CDR1 and CDR2 from the germline V gene are MNHNS and SASEGT. The CDR3 DNA follows: TGTGCCAGCAGTCAGACAGGGCTCGCTAGGGCAACTAATGAAAAACTGTTTTTT. Translating it yields CASSQTGLARATNEKLFF.

This clonotype was recorded only once. The chain carries TRBV5-1 and TRBJ2-7, with D perhaps given as TRBD1 or TRBD2 (5 bases each). The germline CDR1 and CDR2 sequences are SGHRS and YFSETQ. V gave up 4 bases and J gave up 4 bases, with 12 bases separating them. This CDR3 is built from 13 residues. The CDR3 spells CASSPYGGYEQYF. The CDR3 DNA is TGCGCCAGCAGCCCGTATGGGGGATACGAGCAGTACTTC.

The V and J genes are TRBV12-3 or TRBV12-4 and TRBJ1-2; D is possibly TRBD1 (5 bases). The CDR3 has 14 amino acids. The V end was cut by 3 bases, the J end by 6 bases, with 14 bases between. The CDR3 loop reads CASSFWGSGNGYTF. Here the CDR3 DNA reads TGTGCCAGCAGTTTCTGGGGGAGTGGCAATGGCTACACCTTC.

The genes are TRBV12-3 or TRBV12-4 and TRBJ1-6, with 8 bases that match TRBD1. Unmatched junction bases numbered 8, after V lost 6 bases and J lost 10 bases. The CDR3 consists of 14 residues. CDR3 loop: CASSTGQDGSPLHF. The CDR3 bases are TGTGCCAGCAGCACGGGACAGGATGGGTCACCCCTCCACTTT.

This clonotype was seen a few times. This chain connects TRBV15 to TRBJ1-2; unclear D gene. The V gene lost 3 bases and the J gene lost 7 bases, with 3 bases spanning the gap. The CDR3 is made up of 10 amino acids. The germline V gene has CDR1 LNHNV and CDR2 YYDKDF (reference sequence). The CDR3 loop reads CATSRVGYTF. CDR3 DNA sequence: TGTGCCACCAGCAGGGTTGGCTACACCTTC.

V and J are TRBV3-1 and TRBJ2-6; D unclear. CDR1 LGHDT and CDR2 YNNKEL come from the germline V gene (reference sequence). The CDR3 covers 15 residues. Trimming removed 1 base at V and 0 bases at J, with 4 bases between. The DNA of the CDR3 is TGTGCCAGCAGCCAAGCTCCCTCTGGGGCCAACGTCCTGACTTTC. Translating gives CASSQAPSGANVLTF. The complete variable domain, with remaining parts taken from reference TRBV3-1 and TRBJ2-6, reads DTAVSQTPKYLVTQMGNDKSIKCEQNLGHDTMYWYKQDSKKFLKIMFSYNNKELIINETVPNRFSPKSPDKAHLNLHINSLELGDSAVYFCASSQAPSGANVLTFGAGSRLTVL.